The 12 T cell receptor beta chains in this list originate from one sample, sequenced in a study of T cell repertoires in cytomegalovirus infection. TCRdb passed the reads through MiXCR, listing each CDR3 protein once. Among some 280,000 distinct CDR3 sequences listed, roughly an eighth were seen once. Input material: PBMCs. These receptors were obtained from a human donor in good health (CMV status not recorded). Some clones in this sample may be carry-over from other donors' samples.

This clonotype was detected a few times. The rearrangement uses TRBV29-1 and TRBJ2-5, with a tentative D call TRBD2 (6 bases). Germline CDR1 SQVTM, CDR2 ANQGSEA. The CDR3 is 14 residues long. V lost 8 bases to trimming and J lost 2 bases, with 18 bases between them. The chain's CDR3 is CSLGLGTEQETQYF. Written as DNA, the CDR3 is TGCAGCCTTGGGTTGGGGACTGAACAAGAGACCCAGTACTTC.

This clonotype was recorded many times. V and J are TRBV7-9 and TRBJ1-1; 9 bases fit TRBD1. J gave up 6 bases and V 4 bases, and 12 bases lay outside the gene matches. CDR3 length: 16 amino acids. From germline, CDR1 is SEHNR and CDR2 FQNEAQ (reference sequence). CDR3 sequence: CASSSPGQGPGAEAFF. For the CDR3, the DNA is TGTGCCAGCAGCTCGCCGGGACAGGGTCCAGGCGCTGAAGCTTTCTTT. Filled out from reference TRBV7-9 and TRBJ1-1, the complete variable domain reads DTGVSQNPRHKITKRGQNVTFRCDPISEHNRLYWYRQTLGQGPEFLTYFQNEAQLEKSRLLSDRFSAERPKGSFSTLEIQRTEQGDSAMYLCASSSPGQGPGAEAFFGQGTRLTVV.

This clonotype was seen ten or more times. J is TRBJ2-5 and V is TRBV11-2; perhaps TRBD2 as D (7 bases). Germline CDR1 is SGHAT and CDR2 is FQNNGV. The ends were cut back, 1 base at V and 0 bases at J, with 18 bases in the middle. CDR3 size: 18 residues. CDR3: CASSLGTAGILYQETQYF. The CDR3 DNA is TGTGCCAGCAGCTTAGGGACAGCGGGGATACTCTACCAAGAGACCCAGTACTTC.

The V call is TRBV4-2, the J call TRBJ2-3, with 9 positions matching TRBD2. Germline trimming cut 0 bases from V and 3 bases from J; bases unmatched to any gene: 7. CDR3 length: 17 amino acids. CDR1 is LGHNA and CDR2 is YNFKEQ in the germline V gene. The CDR3 here is CASSQEEAGGGTDTQYF. Written as DNA, the CDR3 is TGTGCCAGCAGCCAAGAAGAAGCGGGGGGAGGAACAGATACGCAGTATTTT.

This clonotype came up many times. The chain joins TRBV20-1 to TRBJ1-1; D is perhaps TRBD1 (5 bases). Germline V lookup: CDR1 DFQATT, CDR2 SNEGSKA (reference sequence). This CDR3 comprises 13 residues. The V gene lost 6 bases and the J gene lost 0 bases, with 11 bases spanning the gap. The CDR3 protein is CSAPGGVNTEAFF. The CDR3 region has the DNA TGCAGTGCGCCGGGGGGGGTGAACACTGAAGCTTTCTTT.

This chain links TRBV7-9 with TRBJ2-7; tentatively, D is TRBD1 or TRBD2 (5 bases each). Trimming shortened V by 2 bases and J by 0 bases, and 14 bases separated the two germline ends. CDR1 and CDR2 from the germline V gene are SEHNR and FQNEAQ (reference sequence). The CDR3 length is 16 residues. The CDR3 DNA follows: TGTGCCAGCAGCTTAAGGGGAACCCGGGACTCCTACGAGCAGTACTTC. Amino acids: CASSLRGTRDSYEQYF.

V and J are TRBV20-1 and TRBJ1-5, with TRBD1 matching over 8 bases. CDR3 length: 16 amino acids. The junction had 12 bases not matched to a gene; V was cut back by 5 bases and J by 3 bases. Germline V lookup: CDR1 DFQATT, CDR2 SNEGSKA (reference sequence). The CDR3 DNA reads as TGCAGTGCTTGCCCACCCGGGACAGGCCTCAATCAGCCCCAGCATTTT. Protein product: CSACPPGTGLNQPQHF.

This chain links TRBV12-3 or TRBV12-4 with TRBJ2-7, with D perhaps matching TRBD1 or TRBD2 (5 bases each). With 6 bases removed from V and 0 bases from J, the gap between germline ends came to 15 bases. This CDR3 contains 15 residues. The CDR3 DNA follows: TGTGCCAGCAGCGCCGGGGCCGGGCTCTCCTACGAGCAGTACTTC. This translates into CASSAGAGLSYEQYF.

The V gene is TRBV7-2, the J gene TRBJ2-3; D is undetermined. There are 17 residues in the CDR3. Germline lookup yields CDR1 SGHTA and CDR2 FQGNSA. V was trimmed by 1 base and J by 0 bases, leaving 14 bases between them. CDR3 in amino acids: CASSLEIERPSTDTQYF. The CDR3 DNA sequence: TGTGCCAGCAGCTTAGAGATCGAAAGACCTAGCACAGATACGCAGTATTTT.

This clonotype was picked up many times. The V call is TRBV12-3 or TRBV12-4, the J call TRBJ2-3, with 7 bases lining up with TRBD2. The CDR3 is 14 amino acids. V dropped 3 bases and J dropped 5; count of bases not matched to a gene: 5. This CDR3 reads CASSLAGAKDTQYF. The CDR3 DNA reads as TGTGCCAGCAGTTTGGCGGGAGCGAAAGATACGCAGTATTTT.

The table lists this clonotype with a few counts. The chain couples TRBV12-3 or TRBV12-4 to TRBJ1-1; D is unclear. Trimming removed 8 bases from V and 0 bases from J, with 13 bases in between. This CDR3 comprises 14 residues. The CDR3 DNA reads as TGTGCCAGCGTCCGGAGCCTCATGAACACTGAAGCTTTCTTT. It codes for CASVRSLMNTEAFF.

The chain combines TRBV20-1 with TRBJ2-5; 16 nucleotides agree with TRBD2. This CDR3 region has 20 residues. With V trimmed by 0 bases and J by 4 bases, 14 bases remained unmatched. Germline V CDR1 and CDR2: DFQATT, SNEGSKA (reference sequence). The CDR3: CSARDIMGGLAGGPSETQYF. CDR3 in DNA: TGCAGTGCTAGAGATATCATGGGGGGACTAGCGGGAGGGCCCTCAGAGACCCAGTACTTC.